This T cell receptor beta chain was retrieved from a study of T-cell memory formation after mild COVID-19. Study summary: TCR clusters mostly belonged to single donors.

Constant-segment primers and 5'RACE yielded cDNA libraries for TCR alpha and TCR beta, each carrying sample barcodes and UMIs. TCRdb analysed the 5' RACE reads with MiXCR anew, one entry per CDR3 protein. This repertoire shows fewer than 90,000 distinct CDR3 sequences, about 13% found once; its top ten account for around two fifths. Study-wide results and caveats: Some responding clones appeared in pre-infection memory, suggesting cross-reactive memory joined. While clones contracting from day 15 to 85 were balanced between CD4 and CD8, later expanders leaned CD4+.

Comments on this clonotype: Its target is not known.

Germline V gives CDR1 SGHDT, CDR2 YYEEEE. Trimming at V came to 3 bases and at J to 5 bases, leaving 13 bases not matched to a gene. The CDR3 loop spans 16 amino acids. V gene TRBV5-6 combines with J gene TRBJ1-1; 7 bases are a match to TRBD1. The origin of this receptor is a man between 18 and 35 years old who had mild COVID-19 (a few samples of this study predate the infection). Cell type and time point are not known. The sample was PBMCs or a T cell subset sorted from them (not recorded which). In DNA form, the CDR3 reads TGTGCCAGCAGCTGGGGGAGGGGGCTCCGAGTGACTGAAGCTTTCTTT. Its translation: CASSWGRGLRVTEAFF. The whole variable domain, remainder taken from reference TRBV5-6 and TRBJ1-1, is DAGVTQSPTHLIKTRGQQVTLRCSPKSGHDTVSWYQQALGQGPQFIFQYYEEEERQRGNFPDRFSGHQFPNYSSELNVNALLLGDSALYLCASSWGRGLRVTEAFFGQGTRLTVV.